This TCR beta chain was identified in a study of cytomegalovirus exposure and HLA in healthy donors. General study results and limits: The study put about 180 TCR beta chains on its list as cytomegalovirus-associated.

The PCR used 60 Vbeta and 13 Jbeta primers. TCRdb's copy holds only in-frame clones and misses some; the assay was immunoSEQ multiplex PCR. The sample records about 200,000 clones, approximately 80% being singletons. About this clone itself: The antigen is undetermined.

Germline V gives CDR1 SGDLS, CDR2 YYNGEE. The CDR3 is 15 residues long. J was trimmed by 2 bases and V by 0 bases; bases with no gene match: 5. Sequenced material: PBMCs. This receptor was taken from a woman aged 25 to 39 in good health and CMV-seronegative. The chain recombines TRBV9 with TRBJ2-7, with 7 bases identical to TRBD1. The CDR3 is CASSVVGTETYEQYF. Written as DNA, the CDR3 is TGTGCCAGCAGCGTAGTGGGGACAGAAACCTACGAGCAGTACTTC. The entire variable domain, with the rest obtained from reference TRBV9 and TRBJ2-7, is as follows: DSGVTQTPKHLITATGQRVTLRCSPRSGDLSVYWYQQSLDQGLQFLIQYYNGEERAKGNILERFSAQQFPDLHSELNLSSLELGDSALYFCASSVVGTETYEQYFGPGTRLTVT.